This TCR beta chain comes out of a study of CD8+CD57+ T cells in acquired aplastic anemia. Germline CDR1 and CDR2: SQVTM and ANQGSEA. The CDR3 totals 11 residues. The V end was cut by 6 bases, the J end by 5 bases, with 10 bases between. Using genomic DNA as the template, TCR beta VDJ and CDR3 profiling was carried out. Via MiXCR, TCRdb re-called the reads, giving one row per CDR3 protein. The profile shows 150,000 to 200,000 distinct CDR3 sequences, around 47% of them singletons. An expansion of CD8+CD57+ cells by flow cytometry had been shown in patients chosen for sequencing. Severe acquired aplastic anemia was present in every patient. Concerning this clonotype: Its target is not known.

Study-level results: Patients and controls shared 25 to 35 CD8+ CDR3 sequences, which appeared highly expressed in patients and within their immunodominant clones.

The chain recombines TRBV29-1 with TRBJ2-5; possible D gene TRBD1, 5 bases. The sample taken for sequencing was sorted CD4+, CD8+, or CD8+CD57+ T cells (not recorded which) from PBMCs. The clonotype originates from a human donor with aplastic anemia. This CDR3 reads CSVGVGETQYF. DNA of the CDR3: TGCAGCGTAGGGGTTGGCGAGACCCAGTACTTC.